This T cell receptor (beta chain) appears in the sequencing data of a study of early T cells in non-severe SARS-CoV-2 infection listed by TCRdb under 2021. Study-wide context: Because TCR sequencing relied on bulk RNA taken from unsorted whole blood, pairing of alpha and beta chains was not possible. The study at large found these results: Matching against VDJdb was skewed toward anti-spike CD8 responses, likely underestimated virus-specific expansions, and missed private and CD4 specificities.

Ends trimmed: V by 2 bases, J by 4 bases; bases unmatched to a gene: 12. The CDR1 and CDR2 encoded by the germline V gene are SGHRS and YFSETQ. The CDR3 sequence holds 16 residues, the cysteine and phenylalanine included. This entry keeps only the CDR3 DNA: 48 bases, framed from base 1. Concerning this clonotype: There is no known antigen for this receptor. Base qualities were left out, and no much larger clone turns up one base away.

The library was built by means of 5' RACE. These reads were obtained on a NextSeq 500. To correct for sequencing error and PCR bias, the TCR library protocol tagged individual cDNA molecules with unique molecular identifiers. Both TCR alpha and beta chains were sequenced, and tight co-correlation was observed between alpha and beta sequence abundances in each sample. In the paper's pipeline: Decombinator V4 was used to annotate the V gene, J gene and CDR3 of the TCR sequences. Expanded TCRs were defined as changing significantly between any two time points under a Poisson model with p below 0.0001. TCR abundances were normalised to the total number of TCRs sequenced per sample and expressed as counts per million. MAIT TCRs were defined by TRAV1-2 paired with TRAJ12, TRAJ20 or TRAJ33, and iNKT TCRs by TRAV10 paired with TRAJ18. VDJdb, accessed 1 November 2021, was searched for CMV, EBV and SARS-CoV-2 annotated TCRs, excluding TCRs annotated for multiple antigens. TCRdb reran the public reads through fastp at Q25 and MiXCR, keeping productive beta chains. For every CDR3 protein sequence, its rows merge into one entry that carries the most common genes and DNA. TCRdb, not the authors, supplied the V and J calls. For this sample the table gives tens of thousands of distinct CDR3 sequences, of which over 15% were detected only once. The ten most abundant clones make up 4.5% to 6.5% of the sample.

A case-control design nested within a healthcare worker cohort in London, UK, was used, with weekly nasopharyngeal swab PCR tests and blood sampling performed. Healthcare workers were enrolled in the week of the UK lockdown, from 23 to 31 March 2020, and were followed every week for up to roughly 16 weeks. The sequence is built from TRBV5-1 and TRBJ2-7; TRBD2 lines up with 7 middle nucleotides. The sequenced sample was whole blood, obtained at baseline. The receptor was derived from an adult who was a healthcare worker with PCR-confirmed SARS-CoV-2 infection or an uninfected control (not recorded which). The DNA is TGCGCCAGCAGCTTAGGACGCGGGGCGGGAGTGTACGAGCAGTACTTC. Translated, it gives CASSLGRGAGVYEQYF.